These 14 T cell receptor beta chains originate from one sample sequenced in a study of blood T cells in healthy people across ages. For the second PCR, which ran for 7 to 11 cycles, a sample-barcoded 5' primer and a J-beta primer mix were used. In TCRdb, the 5' RACE reads were re-called with MiXCR into one record per CDR3 protein. Seen here are almost 800,000 distinct CDR3 sequences, roughly 64% observed once, and the top ten hold approximately 23%. Sequencing input: blood. All receptors derive from a man aged 25 to 40 in good health.

The CDR3 DNA reads as TGTGCCAGCAGCTTCTACTCCGGAAACACCATATATTTT. As protein: CASSFYSGNTIYF. The gene calls are TRBV7-2 and TRBJ1-3; D is ambiguous. The germline CDR1 and CDR2 sequences are SGHTA and FQGNSA. CDR3 size: 13 residues. V lost 3 bases and J lost 4, with 7 bases in between.

The chain combines TRBV20-1 with TRBJ2-3; D is perhaps TRBD2 (6 bases). Germline CDR1 is DFQATT and CDR2 is SNEGSKA (reference sequence). CDR3 length equals 16 residues. The ends were cut back, 0 bases at V and 1 base at J, with 14 bases in the middle. CDR3 sequence (DNA): TGCAGTGCTAGAGATAATAGAGGGACTGGCACAGATACGCAGTATTTT. It is translated as CSARDNRGTGTDTQYF.

The rearrangement uses TRBV7-9 and TRBJ2-3, with D tentatively TRBD1 (5 bases). The V gene's germline CDR1 is SEHNR and CDR2 FQNEAQ (reference sequence). Deletions cut 5 bases from V and 2 bases from J, with 26 bases between. This CDR3 spans 19 amino acids. As DNA, the CDR3 is TGTGCCAGCAGCCCTCAAACCGCCCAGGGAAAAGGTGTCACAGATACGCAGTATTTT. Protein product: CASSPQTAQGKGVTDTQYF.

CDR3 sequence reads: CASSADRNTEAFF. CDR3 DNA sequence: TGTGCCAGCAGCGCCGACAGGAACACTGAAGCTTTCTTT. The V gene is TRBV9, the J gene TRBJ1-1; maybe TRBD1 (5 bases). This CDR3 contains 13 residues. The V gene lost 3 bases and the J gene lost 1 base, with 7 bases spanning the gap. The V gene's germline CDR1 is SGDLS and CDR2 YYNGEE.

V and J are TRBV4-1 and TRBJ2-5; TRBD1 matches 10 bases. The V and J ends lost 3 bases and 4 bases, in that order; junction bases with no gene match: 5. CDR3 length: 15 amino acids. Germline CDR1 MGHRA, CDR2 YSYEKL. The CDR3 bases are TGCGCCAGCAGCCACGGGACAGGGGAAGGAGAGACCCAGTACTTC. Translating it yields CASSHGTGEGETQYF.

As DNA, the CDR3 is TGCAGTGCCCGGACTAGCGGAGAAGGGAGGCAGTTCTTC. It is translated as CSARTSGEGRQFF. The chain couples TRBV20-1 to TRBJ2-1; 10 bases are a match to TRBD2. This CDR3 contains 13 residues. After removal of 6 bases from V and 12 bases from J, the junction contained 11 bases not matched to a gene. Germline assignment: CDR1 DFQATT and CDR2 SNEGSKA (reference sequence).

This clonotype was observed a handful of times. This chain uses TRBV21-1 with TRBJ2-1; TRBD2 is the table's D call and was not checked against the DNA. TRBJ2-7 matches the DNA end more closely, so the J call is doubtful. TRBV21-1 is an annotated pseudogene. CDR3 size: 15 residues. The DNA for the CDR3 is TGTGCCAGCAGCACCGTTAGCGGGACCTACAATGAGCAGTACTTC. Amino acid sequence: CASSTVSGTYNEQYF.

This clonotype was seen more than once but under ten times. The V and J genes are TRBV6-5 and TRBJ1-2; D is perhaps TRBD1 (6 bases). Germline V gene data show CDR1 as MNHEY and CDR2 as SVGAGI. The CDR3 spans 13 residues. Trimming took off 5 bases at V and 4 bases at J, with 11 bases between the two ends. Here the CDR3 reads CASSGRTAYGYTF. CDR3 bases: TGTGCCAGCAGTGGACGGACAGCCTATGGCTACACCTTC.

The rearrangement uses TRBV4-3 and TRBJ2-2, with D possibly matching TRBD1 (6 bases). Per germline, CDR1 LGHNA and CDR2 YSLEER. This CDR3 region has 17 residues. Trimming stripped 1 base from V and 7 bases from J, with 19 bases between. The CDR3 here is CASSQALPGEKVGELFF. CDR3 nucleotides: TGCGCCAGCAGCCAAGCCCTCCCAGGGGAGAAGGTCGGGGAGCTGTTTTTT.

This rearrangement joins TRBV11-1 to TRBJ2-7; D unclear. Germline V gene sequence: CDR1 SGHAT, CDR2 FQDESV (reference sequence). CDR3 length: 16 residues. Trimming removed 5 bases from V and 2 bases from J, with 19 bases in between. CDR3 coding DNA: TGTGCCAGCAGCCCGAAACGATTGGGTAGCACCTACGAGCAGTACTTC. This gives the protein CASSPKRLGSTYEQYF.

In its sample, this clonotype was seen a few times. V is TRBV9 and J is TRBJ2-1, with D hard to call. Trimming left V 3 bases short and J 6 bases short, with 4 bases between. CDR1 and CDR2 from the germline V gene are SGDLS and YYNGEE. The CDR3 covers 11 residues. The CDR3 DNA follows: TGTGCCAGCAGCGGACCCAATGAGCAGTTCTTC. Protein product: CASSGPNEQFF. The full variable domain, in which reference TRBV9 and TRBJ2-1 provide the parts outside the CDR3, is DSGVTQTPKHLITATGQRVTLRCSPRSGDLSVYWYQQSLDQGLQFLIQYYNGEERAKGNILERFSAQQFPDLHSELNLSSLELGDSALYFCASSGPNEQFFGPGTRLTVL.

In DNA, the CDR3 is TGTGCCAGCAGCCCGCGACTAGCGGGAAGGTTGGATGCAGATACGCAGTATTTT. Translated, it gives CASSPRLAGRLDADTQYF. The chain is built from TRBV3-1 and TRBJ2-3; 11 positions match TRBD2. Germline V gene lookup returns CDR1 LGHDT and CDR2 YNNKEL (reference sequence). V lost 4 bases and J lost 4; bases outside the gene matches: 13. The CDR3 totals 18 residues.

This clonotype occurred once. The rearrangement joins TRBV5-1 to TRBJ1-1; D may be TRBD1 (5 bases). This CDR3 spans 13 amino acids. CDR1 and CDR2 (germline): SGHRS, YFSETQ. Trimming removed 0 bases from V and 9 bases from J, with 12 bases in between. The CDR3 nucleotides read TGCGCCAGCAGCTTGGCCTCGACAGAAAAAGCTTTCTTT. As protein: CASSLASTEKAFF.

The table lists this clonotype with a few counts. The J gene is TRBJ2-1, the V gene TRBV21-1; no DNA check was done on the table's D call, TRBD2. TRBV21-1 is assigned pseudogene status. This CDR3 is built from 17 residues. CDR3 DNA sequence: TGTGCCAGCAGCGAGGGCTCCCGACTAGCTTGCTACAATGAGCAGTTCTTC. It yields the protein CASSEGSRLACYNEQFF.